The sequence of this T cell receptor beta chain was determined in a study of PD-1 blockade in classical Hodgkin lymphoma. Across the whole study: The patients were dosed with nivolumab 3 mg/kg, infused intravenously every 2 weeks.

Trimming removed 0 bases at V and 4 bases at J, with 10 bases between. Germline CDR1 SGHRS, CDR2 YFSETQ. The CDR3 has 14 amino acids. There was relapse after autologous stem cell transplantation in every patient, and there was variation in brentuximab vedotin exposure. Measured with immunoSEQ multiplex PCR; TCRdb has only the in-frame clones, and not every one. The table lists 10,000 to 15,000 clones, around 77% of them singletons. The TCR was taken from a human donor with classical Hodgkin lymphoma. The specimen was peripheral blood mononuclear cells (PBMCs), collected at baseline. The chain joins TRBV5-1 to TRBJ1-2; no clear D gene. The CDR3 DNA sequence: TGCGCCAGCAGCTTGGTCGGAGGGATCTATGGCTACACCTTC. It translates to CASSLVGGIYGYTF.